This TCR beta chain was retrieved from a study of somatic mutations in cytotoxic T cells in rheumatoid arthritis. The study, taken as a whole, reports: Significant differences in CD8+ T-cell clonality were not found between rheumatoid arthritis patients and healthy controls (age-matched). No age-related increase in CD8+ clonality was seen in healthy controls, but one was seen in rheumatoid arthritis patients.

V was cut by 4 bases and J by 3 bases, with 3 bases left in between. CDR3 length: 11 residues. Germline values: CDR1 GTSNPN, CDR2 SVGIG (reference sequence). CD4+ cells and CD8+ cells were each obtained through positive magnetic bead selection, and their purity was assessed by flow cytometry. On this clone itself: As yet, its antigen is unknown.

Sequencing was performed with immunoSEQ multiplex PCR; in TCRdb, only in-frame clones are kept and a portion is missing. The sample gives approximately 18,000 clones, around 80% of which show up once; about 10% is in the top ten. The sequence derives from an adult with rheumatoid arthritis. The chain combines TRBV30 with TRBJ2-2, with D unclear. What was sequenced was CD8+ T cells sorted from blood. CDR3 bases: TGTGCCTGGACATACACCGGGGAGCTGTTTTTT. Protein sequence: CAWTYTGELFF.